One sample yielded the 26 T cell receptor beta chains listed below, sequenced in a study of Graves' ophthalmopathy and Graves' hyperthyroidism. Amplified material comprised TCR beta CDR3 regions derived from RNA transcripts. Following a first-round RT-PCR that used HTBI primers, a second-round multiplex PCR was carried out. A single record per CDR3 protein comes from TCRdb applying MiXCR to the multiplex PCR reads. Of a few hundred thousand distinct CDR3 sequences detected, about 17% appear once; the ten largest clones hold roughly 2.6%. What was sequenced was peripheral blood. These receptors all stem from an adult woman with stable Graves' hyperthyroidism.

This clonotype was detected ten times or more. Germline is not matched at one junction end, which may reflect a read error. The CDR3, as DNA: TGTGCCAGCAGTTACGATGATACTGGGGCCAACGCCCTGACTTTC. It translates to CASSYDDTGANALTF. The rearrangement joins TRBV6-5 to TRBJ2-6; weak D call: TRBD1 (5 bases). CDR1 MNHEY and CDR2 SVGAGI come from the germline V gene. The CDR3 has 15 residues.

This clonotype was observed many times. The J gene is TRBJ2-7, the V gene TRBV19; D possibly corresponds to TRBD1 (6 bases). Germline assignment: CDR1 LNHDA and CDR2 SQIVND (reference sequence). V lost 5 bases and J 0 bases, leaving 11 bases between the germline ends. This CDR3 is 14 amino acids long. The DNA for the CDR3 is TGTGCCAGTAGTCAACGGGACAACTCCTACGAGCAGTACTTC. Translated: CASSQRDNSYEQYF.

This clonotype was seen repeatedly, ten times or more. CDR3: CASSLAGNTIYF. CDR3 DNA sequence: TGTGCCAGCAGCTTGGCTGGAAACACCATATATTTT. The rearrangement links TRBV7-2 to TRBJ1-3; no reliable D call. Deletions cut 3 bases from V and 2 bases from J, with 2 bases between. The CDR3 loop spans 12 amino acids. Germline CDR1 SGHTA, CDR2 FQGNSA.

Details on this clonotype: A much larger clone lies one base from this, so it may be a read error. This rearrangement joins TRBV11-2 to TRBJ1-6; TRBD1 matches at 8 bases. In germline, CDR1 is SGHAT, CDR2 FQNNGV. The length of the CDR3 is 14 residues. CDR3: CASSPGTGPSHLHF. CDR3 coding DNA: TGTGCCAGCAGCCCCGGGACAGGACCTTCACACCTCCACTTT.

This clonotype was counted many times. The chain has TRBV9 and TRBJ2-5; maybe TRBD1 (5 bases). CDR3 length equals 15 residues. Trimming stripped 0 bases from V and 4 bases from J, with 13 bases between. CDR1 is SGDLS, CDR2 YYNGEE, per germline. The CDR3 coding sequence is TGTGCCAGCAGCGTAGACGGGCAGGGTGGAGAGACCCAGTACTTC. It yields the protein CASSVDGQGGETQYF.

This clonotype came up many times. The CDR3 reads CASSRNDQTSARYGYTF. The CDR3 DNA sequence: TGTGCCAGCAGCCGCAACGATCAGACTTCAGCCCGTTATGGCTACACCTTC. The chain joins TRBV6-2 or TRBV6-3 to TRBJ1-2; D unresolved. V lost 6 bases, J lost 5 bases, and 25 bases lay in between. Germline V gives CDR1 MNHEY, CDR2 SVGEGT. This CDR3 contains 17 residues.

This clonotype was detected ten times or more. This sequence joins TRBV12-3 or TRBV12-4 and TRBJ1-1; 7 nucleotides agree with TRBD1. The CDR3 sequence is 15 residues long. With 3 bases clipped from V and 6 bases from J, the junction kept 10 bases outside the gene matches. CDR3 DNA: TGTGCCAGCAGTTTGGAGGGGGCACAGTTCTCTGAAGCTTTCTTT. Protein product: CASSLEGAQFSEAFF.

The chain uses TRBV20-1 and TRBJ1-2, with a possible D match to TRBD1 (5 bases). V was clipped by 3 bases and J by 8 bases, with 16 bases between them. CDR3 size: 13 residues. CDR1 is DFQATT and CDR2 is SNEGSKA in the germline V gene (reference sequence). CDR3 region: CSASLQGVGGYTF. The CDR3 DNA is TGCAGTGCTAGTCTCCAGGGAGTGGGGGGCTACACCTTC.

This clonotype appeared many times. The chain uses TRBV19 and TRBJ2-4; TRBD2 matches 16 bases. The V gene end was trimmed by 5 bases and the J gene end by 0 bases; junction bases not matched to a gene: 10. The CDR3 has 20 residues. Germline CDR1 reads LNHDA; CDR2 reads SQIVND (reference sequence). The CDR3 here is CASSSHRGLAGGLAKNIQYF. In nucleotides, the CDR3 is TGTGCCAGTAGTTCCCATCGGGGACTAGCGGGAGGGCTAGCCAAAAACATTCAGTACTTC. Using reference TRBV19 and TRBJ2-4 for the parts outside the CDR3, the full variable domain is DGGITQSPKYLFRKEGQNVTLSCEQNLNHDAMYWYRQDPGQGLRLIYYSQIVNDFQKGDIAEGYSVSREKKESFPLTVTSAQKNPTAFYLCASSSHRGLAGGLAKNIQYFGAGTRLSVL.

Many counts were recorded for this clonotype. The genes are TRBV29-1 and TRBJ2-5; TRBD1 agrees at 8 bases. Trimming took 4 bases from V and 1 from J; bases not matched to a gene: 5. The germline gives CDR1 SQVTM, CDR2 ANQGSEA. The CDR3 contains 14 residues. The CDR3: CSVAPGQGQETQYF. Here the CDR3 DNA reads TGCAGCGTTGCCCCTGGACAGGGCCAAGAGACCCAGTACTTC.

In this sample, this clonotype turned up a few times. One end of the junction is discordant with germline, which a read error may explain. V is TRBV12-3 or TRBV12-4 and J is TRBJ2-7; 8 bases fit TRBD2. This CDR3 comprises 13 residues. The CDR3 sequence: CASTLAGSYEQYF. The CDR3 DNA reads TGTGCCAGCACTTTAGCGGGATCCTACGAGCAGTACTTC.

This clonotype was found many times. The V call is TRBV28, the J call TRBJ1-1; a possible D gene is TRBD1 (6 bases). The CDR3 has 13 residues. Trimming removed 6 bases at V and 6 bases at J, with 14 bases between. The V gene's germline CDR1 is MDHEN and CDR2 SYDVKM. The CDR3 nucleotides are TGTGCCAGCAGCGCTCAGGGGTTGGCTGAAGCTTTCTTT. It specifies CASSAQGLAEAFF.

This clonotype was picked up many times. This chain connects TRBV5-1 to TRBJ2-7; 13 bases agree with TRBD2. Germline V gene data show CDR1 as SGHRS and CDR2 as YFSETQ. Trimming took 9 bases from V and 6 from J; bases not matched to a gene: 9. CDR3 size: 14 residues. CDR3 sequence reads: CATRPGLAGVEQYF. The CDR3 DNA reads as TGCGCCACCCGACCTGGACTAGCGGGAGTCGAGCAGTACTTC.

This clonotype was picked up a small number of times. V is TRBV4-2 and J is TRBJ2-7; 7 bases line up with TRBD2. Germline loops: CDR1 LGHNA, CDR2 YNFKEQ. The CDR3 is 17 residues long. The J segment lost 0 bases and the V segment lost 0 bases, leaving 8 bases of the junction unmatched. For the CDR3, the DNA is TGTGCCAGCAGCCAAGATCACTCCGGGGGGAGCTCCTACGAGCAGTACTTC. Translated, it gives CASSQDHSGGSSYEQYF.

This clonotype was seen at least ten times. A much bigger clone sits one base away, suggesting this may be a read error. V and J are TRBV15 and TRBJ1-5; possibly TRBD1 for D (6 bases). CDR3 length equals 14 residues. V shed 1 base and J shed 6 bases, with 10 bases lying between them. In germline, CDR1 is LNHNV, CDR2 YYDKDF (reference sequence). DNA of the CDR3: TGTGCCACCAGCAGAGTGGGGGGCGGTCAGCCCCAGCATTTT. This encodes CATSRVGGGQPQHF.

Concerning this clonotype itself: Germline is not matched at one junction end, which may reflect a read error. The chain recombines TRBV6-1 with TRBJ2-3; D unresolved. The germline gives CDR1 MNHNS, CDR2 SASEGT. The CDR3 covers 12 residues. CDR3 sequence reads: CACSQSTDTQYF. The CDR3 DNA sequence: TGTGCCTGCAGTCAGAGCACAGATACGCAGTATTTT.

This clonotype was observed many times. The chain carries TRBV20-1 and TRBJ2-7, with 13 bases aligning to TRBD2. This CDR3 spans 14 amino acids. Per germline, CDR1 DFQATT and CDR2 SNEGSKA (reference sequence). V lost 1 base to trimming and J lost 5 bases; unmatched junction nucleotides: 2. CDR3 sequence (DNA): TGCAGTGCTAGAGTTGGACTAGCGGGAGACGAGCAGTACTTC. Translated: CSARVGLAGDEQYF.

In this sample, this clonotype turned up many times. This chain connects TRBV28 to TRBJ2-7; D might be TRBD1 (5 bases). With 5 bases removed from V and 4 bases from J, the gap between germline ends came to 12 bases. Germline lookup yields CDR1 MDHEN and CDR2 SYDVKM. The CDR3 covers 13 residues. CDR3 loop: CASSPVRGYEQYF. For the CDR3, the DNA is TGTGCCAGCAGTCCCGTTAGGGGTTACGAGCAGTACTTC. The whole variable domain, filled in from reference TRBV28 and TRBJ2-7, reads DVKVTQSSRYLVKRTGEKVFLECVQDMDHENMFWYRQDPGLGLRLIYFSYDVKMKEKGDIPEGYSVSREKKERFSLILESASTNQTSMYLCASSPVRGYEQYFGPGTRLTVT.

This clonotype was picked up many times. The chain uses TRBV25-1 and TRBJ1-2; a weak D match, TRBD1 (5 bases). The CDR3 spans 14 residues. The V gene lost 6 bases and the J gene lost 3 bases, with 14 bases spanning the gap. CDR1 and CDR2 (germline): MGHDK, SYGVNS. The CDR3 loop is CASSVAGTDYGYTF. CDR3 DNA sequence: TGTGCCAGCAGCGTGGCCGGGACGGACTATGGCTACACCTTC.

This clonotype was observed at least ten times. The chain uses TRBV4-1 and TRBJ2-7; TRBD1 matches at 10 bases. The CDR3 runs to 14 residues. Germline V gives CDR1 MGHRA, CDR2 YSYEKL. Trimming removed 8 bases from V and 4 bases from J; junction bases left unmatched: 8. The chain's CDR3 is CASAWDRGQYEQYF. In nucleotides, the CDR3 is TGCGCCAGCGCATGGGACAGGGGTCAGTACGAGCAGTACTTC.

This clonotype was observed many times. The rearrangement links TRBV29-1 to TRBJ2-7; tentatively, D is TRBD2 (6 bases). Germline V gene lookup returns CDR1 SQVTM and CDR2 ANQGSEA. CDR3 size: 13 residues. V shed 5 bases and J shed 2 bases, with 13 bases lying between them. This CDR3 is CSVRNSGTYEQYF. The CDR3 DNA reads as TGCAGCGTTAGAAATAGCGGAACCTACGAGCAGTACTTC.

This clonotype was counted ten times or more. V and J are TRBV28 and TRBJ2-7, with D perhaps matching TRBD1 (6 bases). The germline V gene has CDR1 MDHEN and CDR2 SYDVKM. Trimming took off 5 bases at V and 4 bases at J, with 15 bases between the two ends. CDR3 length: 14 amino acids. As DNA, the CDR3 is TGTGCCAGCAGTCGCTCCGGGACACAATACGAGCAGTACTTC. This translates into CASSRSGTQYEQYF.

V usage is TRBV11-2 and J usage is TRBJ2-2, with TRBD2 identical over 10 bases. This CDR3 spans 17 amino acids. Germline V gene sequence: CDR1 SGHAT, CDR2 FQNNGV. V was clipped by 4 bases and J by 3 bases; unmatched bases: 8. This CDR3 is CASSYGLAASDTGELFF. CDR3 sequence (DNA): TGTGCCAGCAGCTACGGACTAGCGGCTTCGGACACCGGGGAGCTGTTTTTT.

CDR3 residues: CASSETPDGWSGYTF. CDR3 in DNA: TGCGCCAGCAGTGAGACCCCGGACGGGTGGAGTGGCTACACCTTC. The chain couples TRBV10-1 to TRBJ1-2; no firm D call. The germline V gene encodes CDR1 WNHNN and CDR2 SYGVQD (reference sequence). Trimming stripped 2 bases from V and 7 bases from J, with 17 bases between. The CDR3 spans 15 residues.

This clonotype occurred a few times. Compared with germline, one end of the junction differs, possibly owing to a read error. The V and J genes are TRBV5-1 and TRBJ1-6, with D possibly matching TRBD1 (5 bases). The germline gives CDR1 SGHRS, CDR2 YFSETQ. The CDR3 has 14 amino acids. CDR3 region: CASSLGSRESHLHF. The CDR3 nucleotides are TGCGCCAGCAGCTTGGGCAGCAGGGAATCACACCTCCACTTT.

This clonotype has at least ten counts. The chain is built from TRBV30 and TRBJ1-2; 10 nucleotides align to TRBD1. With V trimmed by 2 bases and J by 6 bases, 6 bases remained unmatched. The CDR3 has 14 amino acids. Germline CDR1 and CDR2: GTSNPN and SVGIG (reference sequence). In nucleotides, the CDR3 is TGTGCCTGGAGTACCGGGACAGGGGATAATGGCTACACCTTC. Its translation: CAWSTGTGDNGYTF.